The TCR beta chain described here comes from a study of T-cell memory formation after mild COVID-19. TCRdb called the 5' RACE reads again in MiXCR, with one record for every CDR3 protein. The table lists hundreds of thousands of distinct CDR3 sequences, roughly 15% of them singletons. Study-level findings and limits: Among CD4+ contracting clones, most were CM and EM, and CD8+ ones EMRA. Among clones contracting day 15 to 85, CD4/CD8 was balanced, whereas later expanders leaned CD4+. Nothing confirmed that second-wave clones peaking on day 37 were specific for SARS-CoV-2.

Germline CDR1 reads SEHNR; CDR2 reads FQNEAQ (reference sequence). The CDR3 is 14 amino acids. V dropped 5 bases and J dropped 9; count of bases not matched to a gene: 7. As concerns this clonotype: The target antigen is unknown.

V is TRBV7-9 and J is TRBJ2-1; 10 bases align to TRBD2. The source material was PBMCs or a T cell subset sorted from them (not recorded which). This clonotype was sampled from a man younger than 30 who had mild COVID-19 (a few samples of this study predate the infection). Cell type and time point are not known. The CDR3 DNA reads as TGTGCCAGCAGCCAAAGCGGGGGGGCCTTTGAGCAGTTCTTC. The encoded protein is CASSQSGGAFEQFF.